The 22 T cell receptor beta chains given below trace back to one sample, sequenced in a study of a mutant IDH1 vaccine in newly diagnosed glioma. The time point: week 35, safety follow-up. The investigators gave 300 ug of mutant IDH1 20-mer peptide in each vaccine dose, together with topical imiquimod. The table came from immunoSEQ multiplex PCR; TCRdb's copy has only in-frame clones and leaves some out. The sample lists 50,000 to 75,000 clones, about 74% seen once, with 4.7% in the top ten. These TCRs are of unknown antigen specificity. The sequencing used PBMCs, collected from a glioma patient whose treatment included an IDH1 peptide vaccine. These receptors were obtained from a man aged 50 to 59 with glioma.

The rearrangement joins TRBV5-1 to TRBJ2-7; tentative D call: TRBD1 (6 bases). The CDR3 totals 17 residues. Trimming pared 0 bases from V and 4 bases from J, leaving 20 bases between. The germline V gene has CDR1 SGHRS and CDR2 YFSETQ. The CDR3 loop is CASSLARDIPIGYEQYF. For the CDR3, the DNA is TGCGCCAGCAGCTTGGCCCGGGACATCCCAATAGGTTACGAGCAGTACTTC.

This chain connects TRBV14 to TRBJ2-5; D might be TRBD2 (6 bases). This CDR3 is 13 amino acids long. Looked up from germline, CDR1 is SGHDN and CDR2 is FVKESK. The V end was cut by 4 bases, the J end by 5 bases, with 11 bases between. CDR3 sequence: CASSPGLRETQYF. The CDR3 nucleotides read TGTGCCAGCAGCCCGGGACTCAGGGAGACCCAGTACTTC.

The gene calls are TRBV6-1 and TRBJ2-7; D is tentatively TRBD1 or TRBD2 (5 bases each). With 6 bases removed from V and 2 bases from J, the gap between germline ends came to 14 bases. The CDR3 extends over 14 amino acids. Per germline, CDR1 MNHNS and CDR2 SASEGT. The CDR3 loop is CASRGETPTYEQYF. The CDR3 region has the DNA TGTGCCAGCAGAGGGGAGACACCTACCTACGAGCAGTACTTC.

This chain uses TRBV6-1 with TRBJ1-1; possibly TRBD1 for D (6 bases). V was clipped by 2 bases and J by 1 base, with 8 bases between them. CDR1 is MNHNS, CDR2 SASEGT, per germline. This CDR3 is built from 14 residues. The CDR3 nucleotides are TGTGCCAGCAGTGAAACGGACAGGAACACTGAAGCTTTCTTT. Translation: CASSETDRNTEAFF.

V gene TRBV28 combines with J gene TRBJ2-7; 8 bases are shared with TRBD1. The CDR3 is 13 residues long. The trim removed 4 bases at V and 6 bases at J, leaving 5 bases unmatched. CDR1 MDHEN and CDR2 SYDVKM come from the germline V gene. The CDR3 bases are TGTGCCAGCAGTTCTGGACAGGGAGGCGAGCAGTACTTC. It is translated as CASSSGQGGEQYF.

This rearrangement joins TRBV2 to TRBJ1-4; TRBD1 matches at 7 bases. Germline V CDR1 and CDR2: SNHLY, FYNNEI. V lost 4 bases, J lost 8 bases, and 4 bases stayed unmatched. CDR3 length: 13 residues. CDR3 sequence: CASSAGQKEKLFF. The DNA for the CDR3 is TGTGCCAGCAGTGCGGGACAGAAAGAAAAACTGTTTTTT.

V gene TRBV15 combines with J gene TRBJ2-1, with 10 bases aligning to TRBD2. This CDR3 spans 16 amino acids. Germline-derived CDR1 and CDR2 are LNHNV and YYDKDF (reference sequence). The ends lost 1 base at V and 2 bases at J; junction bases unmatched: 2. The CDR3 nucleotides are TGTGCCACCAGCAGAGGAGGACTAGCGGCCTACAATGAGCAGTTCTTC. This gives the protein CATSRGGLAAYNEQFF.

The chain is built from TRBV30 and TRBJ2-2, with D possibly matching TRBD1 (5 bases). The germline V and J ends were trimmed by 5 bases and 3 bases, with 10 bases remaining between them. The CDR3 spans 13 residues. CDR1 GTSNPN and CDR2 SVGIG come from the germline V gene (reference sequence). The chain's CDR3 is CAWALGDTGELFF. The CDR3 coding sequence is TGTGCCTGGGCCTTAGGGGACACCGGGGAGCTGTTTTTT.

This clone was counted a single time. V gene TRBV25-1 combines with J gene TRBJ1-5; D uncertain. The CDR3 extends over 14 amino acids. Deletions cut 3 bases from V and 2 bases from J, with 8 bases between. Germline V gene data show CDR1 as MGHDK and CDR2 as SYGVNS. Written as DNA, the CDR3 is TGTGCCAGCAGTGAGTGGGGAGGCAATCAGCCCCAGCATTTT. Translating it yields CASSEWGGNQPQHF. Full variable domain (missing parts from reference TRBV25-1 and TRBJ1-5): EADIYQTPRYLVIGTGKKITLECSQTMGHDKMYWYQQDPGMELHLIHYSYGVNSTEKGDLSSESTVSRIRTEHFPLTLESARPSHTSQYLCASSEWGGNQPQHFGDGTRLSIL.

The rearrangement uses TRBV5-6 and TRBJ1-2; no reliable D call. Per the germline V gene, CDR1 is SGHDT and CDR2 is YYEEEE. The CDR3 has 15 residues. Trimming removed 4 bases from V and 6 bases from J, with 19 bases in between. CDR3 DNA: TGTGCCAGCAGCCCCCCGGCTGGTTCACCAAATGGCTACACCTTC. Its protein product is CASSPPAGSPNGYTF.

The sample holds a few counts of this clone. The genes are TRBV18 and TRBJ1-6, with a weak D call TRBD1 (6 bases). The CDR3 spans 15 residues. The germline V gene has CDR1 KGHSH and CDR2 LQKENI. V lost 3 bases to trimming and J lost 7 bases, with 13 bases between them. DNA of the CDR3: TGTGCCAGCTCACCCGAGGGGGGGCTGAATTCACCCCTCCACTTT. Translation gives CASSPEGGLNSPLHF.

This chain joins TRBV19 and TRBJ2-6, with a possible D match to TRBD2 (6 bases). This CDR3 comprises 15 residues. V lost 4 bases and J 4 bases, leaving 11 bases between the germline ends. CDR1 is LNHDA and CDR2 is SQIVND in the germline V gene (reference sequence). CDR3 sequence: CASSRVGGGANVLTF. CDR3 nucleotides: TGTGCCAGTAGTAGGGTGGGAGGCGGGGCCAACGTCCTGACTTTC.

The genes are TRBV4-2 and TRBJ2-3; a weak D match, TRBD2 (6 bases). The CDR3 sequence is 17 residues long. Trimming removed 3 bases at V and 0 bases at J, with 16 bases between. CDR1 is LGHNA and CDR2 is YNFKEQ in the germline V gene. The CDR3 DNA reads as TGTGCCAGCAGCCAGGAGGGTGGCCATACGAGCACAGATACGCAGTATTTT. This gives the protein CASSQEGGHTSTDTQYF.

The chain is built from TRBV27 and TRBJ2-7; D is undetermined. This CDR3 is built from 15 residues. Between the trimmed V and J ends, which lost 2 bases and 3 bases, there was a span of 14 bases. Germline V gene sequence: CDR1 MNHEY, CDR2 SMNVEV (reference sequence). CDR3 residues: CASSLRLTGRYEQYF. DNA for the CDR3: TGTGCCAGCAGTTTACGACTCACCGGACGCTACGAGCAGTACTTC.

The chain employs TRBV6-5 and TRBJ2-3; D may be TRBD2 (7 bases). Trimming removed 0 bases from V and 1 base from J, with 8 bases in between. The CDR3 covers 15 residues. Per the germline V gene, CDR1 is MNHEY and CDR2 is SVGAGI. The CDR3 region has the DNA TGTGCCAGCAGTTACTCGGGGGGGCGCACAGATACGCAGTATTTT. Translating gives CASSYSGGRTDTQYF.

The chain links TRBV29-1 to TRBJ1-3; D unclear. This CDR3 has 12 amino acids. Trimming left V 4 bases short and J 0 bases short, with 4 bases between. Looked up from germline, CDR1 is SQVTM and CDR2 is ANQGSEA. CDR3 sequence reads: CSVAISGNTIYF. DNA for the CDR3: TGCAGCGTTGCAATCTCTGGAAACACCATATATTTT.

The chain links TRBV5-1 to TRBJ1-4; 8 positions match TRBD1. The junction had 9 bases not matched to a gene; V was cut back by 6 bases and J by 5 bases. The CDR3 is 15 residues long. CDR1 and CDR2 from the germline V gene are SGHRS and YFSETQ. CDR3 nucleotide sequence: TGCGCCAGCAAGCCCTCCGGACAGGGAAATGAAAAACTGTTTTTT. Amino acids: CASKPSGQGNEKLFF.

This chain joins TRBV4-3 and TRBJ2-7; 9 nucleotides agree with TRBD1. V shed 3 bases, J shed 2 bases, and the junction held 8 bases outside the gene matches. The length of the CDR3 is 16 residues. Germline V gives CDR1 LGHNA, CDR2 YSLEER. The CDR3 nucleotides read TGCGCCAGCAGCCACCGGCCGGGACAGGGAACCTACGAGCAGTACTTC. This translates into CASSHRPGQGTYEQYF.

The rearrangement uses TRBV7-2 and TRBJ2-3, with TRBD2 matching over 10 bases. V shed 2 bases, J shed 1 base, and the junction held 6 bases outside the gene matches. The length of the CDR3 is 17 residues. The germline V gene encodes CDR1 SGHTA and CDR2 FQGNSA. CDR3 sequence (DNA): TGTGCCAGCAGCTTAAGTCCTAGCGGGGGCCGCACAGATACGCAGTATTTT. This translates into CASSLSPSGGRTDTQYF.

The chain employs TRBV6-5 and TRBJ2-1; D tentatively fits TRBD1 or TRBD2 (5 bases each). V gave up 6 bases and J gave up 9 bases, with 9 bases separating them. This CDR3 region has 11 residues. Germline-derived CDR1 and CDR2 are MNHEY and SVGAGI. This CDR3 is CASRGVSEQFF. As DNA, the CDR3 is TGTGCCAGCAGGGGGGTTTCTGAGCAGTTCTTC.

This clone was seen a few times. The rearrangement uses TRBV19 and TRBJ1-5; no clear D. This CDR3 is built from 15 residues. CDR1 and CDR2 from the germline V gene are LNHDA and SQIVND (reference sequence). The V gene lost 4 bases and the J gene lost 2 bases, with 12 bases spanning the gap. The DNA for the CDR3 is TGTGCCAGTAGTACGTATCACGGGGGCAATCAGCCCCAGCATTTT. Translated, it gives CASSTYHGGNQPQHF.

This chain uses TRBV4-3 with TRBJ1-4; D gene uncertain. There are 15 residues in the CDR3. Trimming shortened V by 1 base and J by 0 bases, and 6 bases separated the two germline ends. Germline loops: CDR1 LGHNA, CDR2 YSLEER. CDR3 nucleotides: TGCGCCAGCAGCCAAGGTGACTCAACTAATGAAAAACTGTTTTTT. Its protein is CASSQGDSTNEKLFF.